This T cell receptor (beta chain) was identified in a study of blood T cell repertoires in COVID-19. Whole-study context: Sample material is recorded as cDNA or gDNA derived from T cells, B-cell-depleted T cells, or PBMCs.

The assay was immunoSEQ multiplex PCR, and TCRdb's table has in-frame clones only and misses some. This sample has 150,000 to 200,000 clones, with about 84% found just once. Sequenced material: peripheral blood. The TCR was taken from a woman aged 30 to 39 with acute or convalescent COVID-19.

The CDR3 loop reads CASSEDRPTNEKLFF. DNA for the CDR3: TGCGCCAGCAGTGAGGACAGACCAACTAATGAAAAACTGTTTTTT. The rearrangement joins TRBV5-1 to TRBJ1-4, with TRBD1 as a possible D gene (6 bases). This CDR3 is 15 amino acids long. Germline loops: CDR1 SGHRS, CDR2 YFSETQ. V dropped 5 bases and J dropped 0 bases, with 11 bases sitting between them. The full variable domain, completed using reference TRBV5-1 and TRBJ1-4, is KAGVTQTPRYLIKTRGQQVTLSCSPISGHRSVSWYQQTPGQGLQFLFEYFSETQRNKGNFPGRFSGRQFSNSRSEMNVSTLELGDSALYLCASSEDRPTNEKLFFGSGTQLSVL.